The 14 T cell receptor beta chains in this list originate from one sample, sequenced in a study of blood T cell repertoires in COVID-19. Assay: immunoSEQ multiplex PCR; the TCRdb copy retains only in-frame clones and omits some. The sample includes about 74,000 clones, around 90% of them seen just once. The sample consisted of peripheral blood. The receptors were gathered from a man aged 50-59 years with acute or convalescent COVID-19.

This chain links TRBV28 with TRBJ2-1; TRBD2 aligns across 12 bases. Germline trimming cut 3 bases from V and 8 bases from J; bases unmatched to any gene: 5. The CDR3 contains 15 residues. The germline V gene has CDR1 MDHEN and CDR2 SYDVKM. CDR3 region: CASSFGLAGRDEQFF. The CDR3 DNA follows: TGTGCCAGCAGTTTTGGACTAGCGGGGCGGGATGAGCAGTTCTTC.

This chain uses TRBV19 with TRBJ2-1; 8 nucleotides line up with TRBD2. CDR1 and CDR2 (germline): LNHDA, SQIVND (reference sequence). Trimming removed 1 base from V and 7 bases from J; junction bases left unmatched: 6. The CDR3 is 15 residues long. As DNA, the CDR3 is TGTGCCAGTAGTATAGGAGCGGGGGTTGGAAATGAGCAGTTCTTC. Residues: CASSIGAGVGNEQFF.

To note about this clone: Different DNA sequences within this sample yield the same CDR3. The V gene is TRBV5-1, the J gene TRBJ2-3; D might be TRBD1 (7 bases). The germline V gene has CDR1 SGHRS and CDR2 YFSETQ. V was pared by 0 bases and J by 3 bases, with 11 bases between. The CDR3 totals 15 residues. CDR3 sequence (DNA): TGCGCCAGCAGCTTGGGACAGGGAGGAACAGATACGCAGTATTTT. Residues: CASSLGQGGTDTQYF.

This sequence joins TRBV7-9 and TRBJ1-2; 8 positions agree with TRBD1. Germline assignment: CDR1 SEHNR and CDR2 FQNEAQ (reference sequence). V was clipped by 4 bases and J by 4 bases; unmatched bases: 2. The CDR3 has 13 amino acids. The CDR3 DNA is TGTGCCAGCAGCTCAGGGGGCGGCTATGGCTACACCTTC. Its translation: CASSSGGGYGYTF.

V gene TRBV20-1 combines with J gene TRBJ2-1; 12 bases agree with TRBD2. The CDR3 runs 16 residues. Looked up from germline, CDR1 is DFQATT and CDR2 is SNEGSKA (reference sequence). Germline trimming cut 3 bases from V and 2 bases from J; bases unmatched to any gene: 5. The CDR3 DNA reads TGCAGTGCTAGTAACCTAGCGGGAGGGGCCTACAATGAGCAGTTCTTC. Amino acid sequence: CSASNLAGGAYNEQFF.

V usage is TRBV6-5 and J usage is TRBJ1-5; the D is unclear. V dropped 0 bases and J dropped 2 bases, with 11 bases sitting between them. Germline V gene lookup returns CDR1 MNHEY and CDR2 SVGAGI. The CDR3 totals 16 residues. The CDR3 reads CASSYSASVGNQPQHF. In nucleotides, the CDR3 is TGTGCCAGCAGTTACTCGGCCAGTGTGGGCAATCAGCCCCAGCATTTT.

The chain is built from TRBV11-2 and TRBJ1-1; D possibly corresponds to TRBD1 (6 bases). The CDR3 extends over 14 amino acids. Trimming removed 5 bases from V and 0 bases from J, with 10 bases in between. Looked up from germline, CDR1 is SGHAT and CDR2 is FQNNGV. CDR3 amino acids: CASSKTGLNTEAFF. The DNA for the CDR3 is TGTGCCAGCAGCAAGACAGGACTGAACACTGAAGCTTTCTTT.

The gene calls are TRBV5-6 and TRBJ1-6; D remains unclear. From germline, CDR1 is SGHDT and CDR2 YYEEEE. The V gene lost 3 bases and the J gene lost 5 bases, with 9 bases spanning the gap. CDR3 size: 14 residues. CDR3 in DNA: TGTGCCAGCAGCTGGAACAGCCATAATTCACCCCTCCACTTT. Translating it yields CASSWNSHNSPLHF.

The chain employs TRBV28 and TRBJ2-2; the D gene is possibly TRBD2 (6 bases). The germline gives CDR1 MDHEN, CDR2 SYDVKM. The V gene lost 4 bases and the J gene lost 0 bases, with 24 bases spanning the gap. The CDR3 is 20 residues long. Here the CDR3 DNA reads TGTGCCAGCAGTTACGGGGGTTATGGTCGCTTTAGAACGAACACCGGGGAGCTGTTTTTT. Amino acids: CASSYGGYGRFRTNTGELFF.

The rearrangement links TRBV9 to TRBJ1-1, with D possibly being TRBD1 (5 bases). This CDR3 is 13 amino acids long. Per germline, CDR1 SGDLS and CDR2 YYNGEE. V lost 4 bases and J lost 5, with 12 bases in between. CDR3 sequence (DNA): TGTGCCAGCAGCCCCGGGGGGGGGACTGAAGCTTTCTTT. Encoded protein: CASSPGGGTEAFF.

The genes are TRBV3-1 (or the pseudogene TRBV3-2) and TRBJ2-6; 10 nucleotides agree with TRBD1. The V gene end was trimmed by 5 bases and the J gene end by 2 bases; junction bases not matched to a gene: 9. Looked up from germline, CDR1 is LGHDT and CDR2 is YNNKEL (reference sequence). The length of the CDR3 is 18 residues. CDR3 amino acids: CASSFAGTGATGANVLTF. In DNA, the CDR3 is TGTGCCAGCAGCTTCGCCGGGACAGGGGCTACTGGGGCCAACGTCCTGACTTTC.

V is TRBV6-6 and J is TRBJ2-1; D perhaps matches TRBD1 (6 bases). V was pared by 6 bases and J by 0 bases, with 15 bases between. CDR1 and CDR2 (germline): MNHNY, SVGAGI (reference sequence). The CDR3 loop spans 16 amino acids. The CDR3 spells CASSHPQGSSYNEQFF. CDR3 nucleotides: TGTGCCAGCAGCCACCCTCAGGGGAGCTCCTACAATGAGCAGTTCTTC.

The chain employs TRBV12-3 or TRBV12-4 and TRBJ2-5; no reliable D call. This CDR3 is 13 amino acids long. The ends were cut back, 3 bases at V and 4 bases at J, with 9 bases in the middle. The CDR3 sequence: CASSLGSPETQYF. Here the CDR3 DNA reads TGTGCCAGCAGTTTGGGTAGCCCAGAGACCCAGTACTTC.

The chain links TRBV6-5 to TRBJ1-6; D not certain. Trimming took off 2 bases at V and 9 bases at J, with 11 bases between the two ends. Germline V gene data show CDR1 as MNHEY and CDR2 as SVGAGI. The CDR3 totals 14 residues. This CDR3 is CASSYTRVGSPLHF. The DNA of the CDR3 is TGTGCCAGCAGTTACACGAGGGTCGGTTCACCCCTCCACTTT.